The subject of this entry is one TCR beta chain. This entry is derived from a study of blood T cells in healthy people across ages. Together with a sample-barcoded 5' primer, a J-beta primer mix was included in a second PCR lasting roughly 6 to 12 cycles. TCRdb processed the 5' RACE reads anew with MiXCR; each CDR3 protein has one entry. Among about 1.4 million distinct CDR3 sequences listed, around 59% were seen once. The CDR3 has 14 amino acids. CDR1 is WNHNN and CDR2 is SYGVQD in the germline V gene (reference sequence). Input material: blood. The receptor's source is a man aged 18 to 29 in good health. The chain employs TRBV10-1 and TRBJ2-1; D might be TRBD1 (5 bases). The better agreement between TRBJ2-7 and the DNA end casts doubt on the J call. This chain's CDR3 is CASSEYRSSYEQYF. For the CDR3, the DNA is TGCGCCAGCAGTGAGTACAGGAGTTCCTACGAGCAGTACTTC.